Sequencing of this T cell receptor beta chain was carried out in a study of T cells in localized non-small cell lung cancer. The CDR3 covers 15 residues. From germline, CDR1 is SGHTA and CDR2 FQGNSA. The ends were cut back, 3 bases at V and 2 bases at J, with 8 bases in the middle. TCRdb's copy holds only in-frame clones and misses some; the assay was immunoSEQ multiplex PCR. The data contain tens of thousands of clones, more than 75% of them singletons. The TCR originated in a female donor older than 55 with stage I lung adenocarcinoma. The chain carries TRBV7-2 and TRBJ1-6; D is possibly TRBD1 (5 bases). Specimen: peripheral blood, collected before any cancer treatment. In nucleotides, the CDR3 is TGTGCCAGCAGCTTCGACAGCCCCTATAATTCACCCCTCCACTTT. Its protein is CASSFDSPYNSPLHF.